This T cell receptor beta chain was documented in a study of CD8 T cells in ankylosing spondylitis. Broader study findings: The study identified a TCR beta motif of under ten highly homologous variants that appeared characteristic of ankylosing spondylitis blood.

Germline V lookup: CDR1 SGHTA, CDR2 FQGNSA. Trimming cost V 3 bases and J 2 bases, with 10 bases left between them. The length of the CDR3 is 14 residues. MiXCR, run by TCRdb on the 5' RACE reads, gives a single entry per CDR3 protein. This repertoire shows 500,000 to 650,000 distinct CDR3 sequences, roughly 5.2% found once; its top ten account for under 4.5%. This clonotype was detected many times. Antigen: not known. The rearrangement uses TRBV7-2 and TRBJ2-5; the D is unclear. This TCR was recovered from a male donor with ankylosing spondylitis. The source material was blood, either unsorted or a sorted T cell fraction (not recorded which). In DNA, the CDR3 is TGTGCCAGCAGCTTTCGTCGGAAACAAGAGACCCAGTACTTC. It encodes CASSFRRKQETQYF.